The clone carrying this T cell receptor beta chain was counted once. As yet, its antigen is unknown. The sample belongs to a study of T cell responses to AZD1222 COVID-19 vaccine. The study, taken as a whole, reports: Spike-specific TCR repertoires showed rising breadth and depth after two AZD1222 doses.

Using immunoSEQ multiplex PCR, the repertoire was profiled, and TCRdb retains in-frame clones only, with some absent. In the table there are more than 30,000 clones, just over 90% of which are singletons. Germline CDR1 is LNHDA and CDR2 is SQIVND (reference sequence). This CDR3 is built from 11 residues. Trimming shortened V by 1 base and J by 6 bases, and 3 bases separated the two germline ends. The chain carries TRBV19 and TRBJ1-2; no firm D call. Material: peripheral blood, obtained on day 0 of AZD1222 vaccination. The source is an adult in good health. The CDR3 region is CASSIANGYTF. The CDR3 region has the DNA TGTGCCAGTAGTATAGCCAATGGCTACACCTTC.